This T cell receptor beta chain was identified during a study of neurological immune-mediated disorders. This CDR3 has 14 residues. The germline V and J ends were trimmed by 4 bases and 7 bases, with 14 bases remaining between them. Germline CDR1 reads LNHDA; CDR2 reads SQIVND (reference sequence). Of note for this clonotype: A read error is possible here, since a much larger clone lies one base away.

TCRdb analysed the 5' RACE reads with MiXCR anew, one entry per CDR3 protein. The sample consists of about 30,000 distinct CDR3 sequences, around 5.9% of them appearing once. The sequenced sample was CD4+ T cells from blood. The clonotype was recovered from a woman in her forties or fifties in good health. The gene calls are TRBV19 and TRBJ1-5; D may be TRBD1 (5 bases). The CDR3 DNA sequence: TGTGCCAGTAGTACAATGGGGGATCTCCAGCCCCAGCATTTT. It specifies CASSTMGDLQPQHF.